This T cell receptor (beta chain) was sequenced during a study of blood T cell repertoires in COVID-19. Whole-study context: Sites across the United States, Italy and Spain contributed samples from acute and convalescent COVID-19.

Per germline, CDR1 LGHDT and CDR2 YNNKEL (reference sequence). CDR3 length equals 16 residues. V shed 1 base and J 5 bases; nucleotides not matched to a gene: 1. Under the authors' procedure: Using reference gene primer amplification, nucleated cell counts were estimated. Profiled with immunoSEQ multiplex PCR; TCRdb holds only in-frame clones, not every one. V and J calls and clone size are those listed in that table; D and trimming were worked out from the DNA. The repertoire consists of some 370,000 clones, with more than 70% occurring once and the leading ten covering 0.95% to 1.5%. The V call is TRBV3-1 (or the pseudogene TRBV3-2), the J call TRBJ2-2; TRBD2 matches at 13 bases. The sequenced sample was peripheral blood. The source is a man aged 40-55 years with acute or convalescent COVID-19. The CDR3 is CASSQGTSGRTGELFF. The CDR3 DNA is TGTGCCAGCAGCCAAGGGACTAGCGGGAGAACCGGGGAGCTGTTTTTT.